The next 14 T cell receptor beta chains were all read from a single sample in a study of STAT5B mutations in CD4+ large granular lymphocyte leukemia. Some clones are missing from TCRdb's copy, which holds only in-frame ones; the method was immunoSEQ multiplex PCR. The sample has 30,000 or so clones, 70% to 85% seen once. The sample taken for sequencing was CD4+ T cells from blood buffy coats. The receptors originated from a human donor in good health.

The chain combines TRBV6-1 with TRBJ1-6, with TRBD1 as a possible D gene (5 bases). V was pared by 1 base and J by 15 bases, with 16 bases between. The CDR3 extends over 14 amino acids. Germline V CDR1 and CDR2: MNHNS, SASEGT. The CDR3 region has the DNA TGTGCCAGCAGTGAAGGCTCGGGTGGACAACACCTCCACTTT. Its protein product is CASSEGSGGQHLHF.

J is TRBJ2-7 and V is TRBV11-3; D could derive from TRBD1 or TRBD2 (5 bases each). The CDR3 length is 13 residues. The V end lost 5 bases, the J end lost 6 bases, and 14 bases lay between the germline ends. Germline values: CDR1 SGHNT, CDR2 YENEEA. The CDR3 spells CASSRGWGSEQYF. The CDR3 nucleotides read TGTGCCAGCAGCCGGGGATGGGGCTCCGAGCAGTACTTC.

This clone was counted a few times. This rearrangement joins TRBV6-5 to TRBJ1-2, with 10 bases that match TRBD1. V lost 0 bases and J lost 4; bases outside the gene matches: 5. Per germline, CDR1 MNHEY and CDR2 SVGAGI. This CDR3 region has 16 residues. CDR3 sequence reads: CASSYSRTGGGYGYTF. CDR3 coding DNA: TGTGCCAGCAGTTACTCGAGGACAGGGGGAGGCTATGGCTACACCTTC.

The rearrangement links TRBV13 to TRBJ2-5; 7 positions agree with TRBD2. Trimming at V came to 2 bases and at J to 5 bases, leaving 8 bases not matched to a gene. The germline CDR1 and CDR2 sequences are PRHDT and FYEKMQ (reference sequence). CDR3 length: 15 residues. The CDR3 bases are TGTGCCAGCAGCTTAATTTCTAGCGGTGGGGAGACCCAGTACTTC. Translated: CASSLISSGGETQYF.

The chain joins TRBV7-2 to TRBJ2-1; TRBD1 agrees at 8 bases. The J segment lost 5 bases and the V segment lost 4 bases, leaving 7 bases of the junction unmatched. Germline V CDR1 and CDR2: SGHTA, FQGNSA. The CDR3 extends over 15 amino acids. This CDR3 reads CASSYDRGFNNEQFF. In nucleotides, the CDR3 is TGTGCCAGCAGCTACGACAGGGGATTTAACAATGAGCAGTTCTTC. Drawing the rest from reference TRBV7-2 and TRBJ2-1, the complete variable domain is GAGVSQSPSNKVTEKGKDVELRCDPISGHTALYWYRQSLGQGLEFLIYFQGNSAPDKSGLPSDRFSAERTGGSVSTLTIQRTQQEDSAVYLCASSYDRGFNNEQFFGPGTRLTVL.

The rearrangement uses TRBV5-6 and TRBJ1-2; 9 positions agree with TRBD1. V was pared by 2 bases and J by 0 bases, with 5 bases of the junction left unmatched. The CDR3 spans 16 residues. Germline-derived CDR1 and CDR2 are SGHDT and YYEEEE. In DNA, the CDR3 is TGTGCCAGCAGCTTCCGGGACAGGGCACCTAACTATGGCTACACCTTC. This translates into CASSFRDRAPNYGYTF.

Only one count was recorded for this clone. This chain uses TRBV27 with TRBJ2-6, with 9 bases matching TRBD2. The trim removed 2 bases at V and 0 bases at J, leaving 17 bases unmatched. The CDR3 covers 22 residues. Germline V gene sequence: CDR1 MNHEY, CDR2 SMNVEV (reference sequence). The CDR3 coding sequence is TGTGCCAGCAGTTTAACCTCCAGGCGGGGGGGGATTATGAACTCTGGGGCCAACGTCCTGACTTTC. Encoded protein: CASSLTSRRGGIMNSGANVLTF. Drawing the rest from reference TRBV27 and TRBJ2-6, the complete variable domain is EAQVTQNPRYLITVTGKKLTVTCSQNMNHEYMSWYRQDPGLGLRQIYYSMNVEVTDKGDVPEGYKVSRKEKRNFPLILESPSPNQTSLYFCASSLTSRRGGIMNSGANVLTFGAGSRLTVL.

The chain employs TRBV5-4 and TRBJ1-6; D is uncertain. V was clipped by 0 bases and J by 5 bases, with 9 bases between them. The CDR3 sequence is 15 residues long. CDR1 and CDR2 (germline): SGHNT, YYREEE (reference sequence). The CDR3 DNA is TGTGCCAGCAGCTTGGGAGGCCACCATAATTCACCCCTCCACTTT. Amino acids: CASSLGGHHNSPLHF.

V and J are TRBV14 and TRBJ2-3; TRBD2 agrees at 9 bases. The CDR3 runs to 17 residues. Trimming at V came to 4 bases and at J to 3 bases, leaving 11 bases not matched to a gene. In germline, CDR1 is SGHDN, CDR2 FVKESK. CDR3 nucleotide sequence: TGTGCCAGCAGCCCTCGAACGGGGCTAGCGGGGACAGATACGCAGTATTTT. Protein: CASSPRTGLAGTDTQYF.

V gene TRBV28 combines with J gene TRBJ1-4; 8 bases map to TRBD1. After removal of 6 bases from V and 6 bases from J, the junction contained 9 bases not matched to a gene. CDR1 MDHEN and CDR2 SYDVKM come from the germline V gene. This CDR3 has 15 residues. CDR3 region: CASSTWTGIYEKLFF. Here the CDR3 DNA reads TGTGCCAGCAGCACTTGGACAGGGATTTATGAAAAACTGTTTTTT.

The J gene is TRBJ2-1, the V gene TRBV12-5; 7 nucleotides line up with TRBD2. The CDR3 covers 15 residues. CDR1 LGHNT and CDR2 FRNRAP come from the germline V gene. The J segment lost 5 bases and the V segment lost 2 bases, leaving 6 bases of the junction unmatched. The DNA for the CDR3 is TGTGCTAGTGGTTTGTCGCGGGAGCGGGACAATGAGCAGTTCTTC. This gives the protein CASGLSRERDNEQFF.

The chain uses TRBV11-3 and TRBJ2-1, with a tentative D call TRBD1 (5 bases). The CDR3 extends over 11 amino acids. V was shortened by 3 bases and J by 12 bases, with 9 bases between the two germline ends. CDR1 SGHNT and CDR2 YENEEA come from the germline V gene. The chain's CDR3 is CASSLDTAQFF. CDR3 nucleotides: TGTGCCAGCAGCTTGGACACGGCGCAGTTCTTC.

The chain uses TRBV29-1 and TRBJ1-2; a weak D match, TRBD1 (5 bases). Germline loops: CDR1 SQVTM, CDR2 ANQGSEA. V lost 4 bases, J lost 0 bases, and 15 bases lay in between. The CDR3 sequence is 15 residues long. The CDR3 reads CSVVGGTTANYGYTF. In nucleotides, the CDR3 is TGCAGCGTTGTAGGCGGGACCACAGCTAACTATGGCTACACCTTC.

The count of this clone is one. This chain uses TRBV27 with TRBJ2-7; D tentatively fits TRBD1 or TRBD2 (5 bases each). V shed 0 bases and J shed 0 bases, with 18 bases lying between them. The CDR3 consists of 18 residues. CDR1 is MNHEY and CDR2 is SMNVEV in the germline V gene (reference sequence). This CDR3 is CASSLSVGRRLSSYEQYF. In nucleotides, the CDR3 is TGTGCCAGCAGTTTATCAGTGGGACGTAGGCTCAGCTCCTACGAGCAGTACTTC.